Listed here are 20 T cell receptor beta chains from one sample, sequenced in a study of cytomegalovirus exposure and HLA in healthy donors. The primer mix had 60 Vbeta and 13 Jbeta primers. Assay: immunoSEQ multiplex PCR; the TCRdb copy retains only in-frame clones and omits some. The data show about 89,000 clones, about 74% seen once. Sequencing was done on a sample of PBMCs. Source of these receptors: a male donor in good health and CMV-seronegative.

The rearrangement joins TRBV29-1 to TRBJ2-3, with D maybe TRBD2 (6 bases). This CDR3 has 13 amino acids. V gave up 3 bases and J gave up 6 bases, with 13 bases separating them. Germline V CDR1 and CDR2: SQVTM, ANQGSEA. CDR3 protein: CSVDTTGDDTQYF. The DNA of the CDR3 is TGCAGCGTTGACACTACGGGGGATGATACGCAGTATTTT.

The CDR3 reads CASGRGDNQPQHF. The CDR3 coding sequence is TGTGCCTCCGGTCGGGGGGACAATCAGCCCCAGCATTTT. V is TRBV6-5 and J is TRBJ1-5; a possible D gene is TRBD1 (5 bases). Germline V gene data show CDR1 as MNHEY and CDR2 as SVGAGI. The length of the CDR3 is 13 residues. Trimming removed 11 bases at V and 3 bases at J, with 14 bases between.

The chain links TRBV10-2 to TRBJ2-2, with 9 bases that match TRBD2. Per germline, CDR1 WSHSY and CDR2 SAAADI. V trimming: 2 bases; J trimming: 5 bases; junction bases outside the gene matches: 6. The CDR3 is made up of 16 amino acids. In DNA form, the CDR3 reads TGCGCCAGCAGTGAGGCACTAGCGGGTGGTACCGGGGAGCTGTTTTTT. Protein product: CASSEALAGGTGELFF.

The chain couples TRBV28 to TRBJ2-4; a weak D match, TRBD1 (6 bases). CDR1 is MDHEN and CDR2 is SYDVKM in the germline V gene. This CDR3 spans 14 amino acids. Trimming took off 7 bases at V and 7 bases at J, with 17 bases between the two ends. The CDR3 DNA is TGTGCCAGCACCCAGTTAGGGGGTAAGAACATTCAGTACTTC. Amino acid sequence: CASTQLGGKNIQYF.

The V call is TRBV28, the J call TRBJ1-4, with D perhaps TRBD1 (5 bases). V lost 6 bases, J lost 5 bases, and 13 bases lay in between. Germline V gene data show CDR1 as MDHEN and CDR2 as SYDVKM. The CDR3 covers 14 residues. CDR3 bases: TGTGCCAGCAGCTCTGGGGGGTTAAATGAAAAACTGTTTTTT. Translation: CASSSGGLNEKLFF.

This sequence joins TRBV29-1 and TRBJ1-1; TRBD1 might be the D (5 bases). This CDR3 has 13 residues. The germline gives CDR1 SQVTM, CDR2 ANQGSEA. Trimming took off 4 bases at V and 5 bases at J, with 14 bases between the two ends. The CDR3 protein is CSVVVRVRTEAFF. CDR3 sequence (DNA): TGCAGCGTTGTGGTCAGGGTAAGAACTGAAGCTTTCTTT.

The rearrangement links TRBV30 to TRBJ2-7; possibly TRBD2 for D (5 bases). The germline V gene has CDR1 GTSNPN and CDR2 SVGIG (reference sequence). Trimming took 3 bases from V and 2 from J, leaving 11 bases between them. This CDR3 comprises 13 residues. The CDR3 region is CAWRKVGAYEQYF. CDR3 bases: TGTGCCTGGAGGAAGGTCGGGGCCTACGAGCAGTACTTC.

The V gene is TRBV28, the J gene TRBJ1-4, with TRBD1 as a possible D gene (5 bases). The CDR3 consists of 12 residues. Deletions cut 7 bases from V and 7 bases from J, with 10 bases between. CDR1 and CDR2 (germline): MDHEN, SYDVKM. CDR3 amino acids: CASNGGTEKLFF. The CDR3 nucleotides are TGTGCCAGCAACGGGGGAACTGAAAAACTGTTTTTT.

This clone was found many times. V gene TRBV6-4 combines with J gene TRBJ2-2, with a weak D call TRBD2 (5 bases). Deletions cut 0 bases from V and 6 bases from J, with 5 bases between. The CDR3 sequence is 13 residues long. Per the germline V gene, CDR1 is MRHNA and CDR2 is SNTAGT. The chain's CDR3 is CASSDSEAGELFF. The CDR3 region has the DNA TGTGCCAGCAGTGACTCGGAGGCCGGGGAGCTGTTTTTT.

The chain combines TRBV28 with TRBJ1-5, with D unresolved. The CDR3 is 14 amino acids. Trimming removed 5 bases at V and 1 base at J, with 9 bases between. CDR1 is MDHEN, CDR2 SYDVKM, per germline. The CDR3 sequence is CASSPHWSNQPQHF. The CDR3 region has the DNA TGTGCCAGCAGTCCGCACTGGAGCAATCAGCCCCAGCATTTT.

The genes are TRBV14 and TRBJ2-1; D not resolved. Deletions cut 1 base from V and 7 bases from J, with 8 bases between. This CDR3 comprises 13 residues. Germline V CDR1 and CDR2: SGHDN, FVKESK. This CDR3 reads CASSQVRRNEQFF. CDR3 coding DNA: TGTGCCAGCAGCCAAGTCCGCAGAAATGAGCAGTTCTTC.

The chain links TRBV9 to TRBJ2-5, with TRBD2 as a possible D gene (5 bases). Germline-derived CDR1 and CDR2 are SGDLS and YYNGEE. Trimming took 0 bases from V and 4 from J, leaving 13 bases between them. The CDR3 is made up of 15 amino acids. Written as DNA, the CDR3 is TGTGCCAGCAGCGTAGGGTGGGGAGTTGGAGAGACCCAGTACTTC. This encodes CASSVGWGVGETQYF.

The V call is TRBV6-5, the J call TRBJ1-2; TRBD1 is a possible D gene (6 bases). The CDR3 has 11 amino acids. CDR1 and CDR2 (germline): MNHEY, SVGAGI. Trimming removed 7 bases at V and 7 bases at J, with 10 bases between. CDR3 in DNA: TGTGCCAGCACTAACAGGGTTGGCTACACCTTC. It translates to CASTNRVGYTF.

The V gene is TRBV11-3, the J gene TRBJ2-7, with TRBD2 matching 8 bases. Losses at the gene ends were 4 bases for V and 4 bases for J; bases not matched to a gene: 6. Germline CDR1 is SGHNT and CDR2 is YENEEA. The CDR3 has 14 amino acids. CDR3 residues: CASSYGGGGYEQYF. CDR3 in DNA: TGTGCCAGCAGCTACGGGGGGGGAGGTTACGAGCAGTACTTC.

The rearrangement uses TRBV29-1 and TRBJ2-7, with D tentatively TRBD1 (5 bases). In germline, CDR1 is SQVTM, CDR2 ANQGSEA. This CDR3 has 11 residues. Trimming removed 2 bases from V and 7 bases from J, with 9 bases in between. The CDR3 region is CSVERGLEQYF. CDR3 nucleotide sequence: TGCAGCGTTGAAAGGGGTCTGGAGCAGTACTTC.

The rearrangement links TRBV6-6 to TRBJ2-3; 7 bases fit TRBD2. This CDR3 comprises 14 residues. V was clipped by 7 bases and J by 1 base; unmatched bases: 5. CDR1 and CDR2 (germline): MNHNY, SVGAGI (reference sequence). The CDR3 region is CASNSLAGTDTQYF. DNA of the CDR3: TGTGCCAGCAACAGCCTAGCGGGCACAGATACGCAGTATTTT.

The chain links TRBV29-1 to TRBJ2-7; the match to TRBD1 covers 9 bases. The CDR3 is 14 amino acids. Germline lookup yields CDR1 SQVTM and CDR2 ANQGSEA. Germline trimming cut 3 bases from V and 2 bases from J; bases unmatched to any gene: 5. The DNA of the CDR3 is TGCAGCGTTGAGTCCGGGACAGGGACCTACGAGCAGTACTTC. Encoded protein: CSVESGTGTYEQYF.

The J gene is TRBJ2-1, the V gene TRBV9; possibly TRBD1 for D (6 bases). The V end lost 3 bases, the J end lost 4 bases, and 26 bases lay between the germline ends. Germline V gives CDR1 SGDLS, CDR2 YYNGEE. CDR3 length: 19 amino acids. The DNA for the CDR3 is TGTGCCAGCAGCGCACCCATACGAACAGGGTCGGGCTCGTACAATGAGCAGTTCTTC. Residues: CASSAPIRTGSGSYNEQFF.

The rearrangement joins TRBV30 to TRBJ2-1; D possibly corresponds to TRBD2 (5 bases). The V end lost 0 bases, the J end lost 5 bases, and 14 bases lay between the germline ends. Germline V gene data show CDR1 as GTSNPN and CDR2 as SVGIG (reference sequence). The CDR3 is made up of 15 amino acids. The chain's CDR3 is CAWSVRVRAHNEQFF. CDR3 nucleotides: TGTGCCTGGAGTGTCCGGGTGAGGGCTCACAATGAGCAGTTCTTC.

The rearrangement uses TRBV5-1 and TRBJ2-2, with TRBD1 matching 7 bases. Germline V gene data show CDR1 as SGHRS and CDR2 as YFSETQ. Losses at the gene ends were 0 bases for V and 4 bases for J; bases not matched to a gene: 3. This CDR3 spans 15 amino acids. CDR3 nucleotide sequence: TGCGCCAGCAGCTTGGCGGCAGGGGGCACCGGGGAGCTGTTTTTT. Amino acid sequence: CASSLAAGGTGELFF. The entire variable domain, with the rest obtained from reference TRBV5-1 and TRBJ2-2, is as follows: KAGVTQTPRYLIKTRGQQVTLSCSPISGHRSVSWYQQTPGQGLQFLFEYFSETQRNKGNFPGRFSGRQFSNSRSEMNVSTLELGDSALYLCASSLAAGGTGELFFGEGSRLTVL.